Listed here is a single T cell receptor (beta chain). The sample originates from a study of technical replicates of blood from a few donors. The germline V gene encodes CDR1 SGHRS and CDR2 YFSETQ. This CDR3 is 17 amino acids long. J gave up 4 bases and V 4 bases, and 14 bases lay outside the gene matches. Generated by immunoSEQ multiplex PCR, the TCRdb table keeps only in-frame clones and is missing some. The sample has tens of thousands of clones, roughly 98% seen once. The TCR originated in a human donor in good health. The material sequenced was T cells isolated from PBMCs. V gene TRBV5-1 combines with J gene TRBJ2-3; 8 bases match TRBD2. CDR3 coding DNA: TGCGCCAGCAGCCTGGGGGGAGCGGGAGTTCGCGCAGATACGCAGTATTTT. This encodes CASSLGGAGVRADTQYF.